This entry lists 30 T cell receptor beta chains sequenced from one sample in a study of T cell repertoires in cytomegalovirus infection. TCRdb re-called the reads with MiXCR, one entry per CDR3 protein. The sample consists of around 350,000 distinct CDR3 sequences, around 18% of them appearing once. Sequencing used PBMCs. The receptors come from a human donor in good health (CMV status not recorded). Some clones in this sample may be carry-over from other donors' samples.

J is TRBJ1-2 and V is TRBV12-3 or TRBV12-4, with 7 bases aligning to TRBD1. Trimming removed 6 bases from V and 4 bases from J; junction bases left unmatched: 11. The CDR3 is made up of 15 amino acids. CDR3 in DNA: TGTGCCAGCAGGGAACCAACAGGGGCAGGCTATGGCTACACCTTC. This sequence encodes CASREPTGAGYGYTF.

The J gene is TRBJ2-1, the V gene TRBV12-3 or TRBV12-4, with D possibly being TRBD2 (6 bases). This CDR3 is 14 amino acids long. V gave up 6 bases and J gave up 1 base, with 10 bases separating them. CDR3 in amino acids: CASSMEGSYNEQFF. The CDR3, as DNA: TGTGCCAGCAGCATGGAGGGTTCCTACAATGAGCAGTTCTTC.

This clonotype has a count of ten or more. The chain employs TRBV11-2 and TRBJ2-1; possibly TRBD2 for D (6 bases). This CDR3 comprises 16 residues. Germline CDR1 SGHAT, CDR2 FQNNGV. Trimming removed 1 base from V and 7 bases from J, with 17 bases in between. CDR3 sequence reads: CASSLVATGVWNEQFF. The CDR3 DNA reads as TGTGCCAGCAGCTTAGTCGCGACGGGGGTTTGGAATGAGCAGTTCTTC.

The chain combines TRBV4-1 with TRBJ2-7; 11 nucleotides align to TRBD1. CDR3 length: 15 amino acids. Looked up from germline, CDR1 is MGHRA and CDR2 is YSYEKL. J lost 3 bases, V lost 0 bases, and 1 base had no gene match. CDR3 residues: CASSQDGTGGYEQYF. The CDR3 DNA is TGCGCCAGCAGCCAAGATGGGACAGGGGGCTACGAGCAGTACTTC.

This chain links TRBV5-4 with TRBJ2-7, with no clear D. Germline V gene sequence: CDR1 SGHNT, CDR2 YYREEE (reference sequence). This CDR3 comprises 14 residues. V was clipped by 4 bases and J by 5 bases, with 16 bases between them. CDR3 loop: CASSPETFGDEQYF. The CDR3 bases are TGTGCCAGCAGCCCAGAGACGTTTGGGGACGAGCAGTACTTC.

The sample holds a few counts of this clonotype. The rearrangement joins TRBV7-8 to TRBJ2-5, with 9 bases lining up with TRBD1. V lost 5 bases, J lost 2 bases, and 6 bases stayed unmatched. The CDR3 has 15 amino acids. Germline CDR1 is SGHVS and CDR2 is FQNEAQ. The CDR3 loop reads CASSQRTGDQETQYF. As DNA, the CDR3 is TGTGCCAGCAGCCAAAGGACAGGGGATCAAGAGACCCAGTACTTC.

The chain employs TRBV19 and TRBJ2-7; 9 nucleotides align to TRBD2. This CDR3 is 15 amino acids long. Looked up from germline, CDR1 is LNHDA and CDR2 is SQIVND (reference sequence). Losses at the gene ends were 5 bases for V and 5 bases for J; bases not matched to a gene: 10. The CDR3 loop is CASSSGGGAFDEQYF. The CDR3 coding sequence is TGTGCCAGTAGTTCTGGCGGGGGGGCATTTGACGAGCAGTACTTC.

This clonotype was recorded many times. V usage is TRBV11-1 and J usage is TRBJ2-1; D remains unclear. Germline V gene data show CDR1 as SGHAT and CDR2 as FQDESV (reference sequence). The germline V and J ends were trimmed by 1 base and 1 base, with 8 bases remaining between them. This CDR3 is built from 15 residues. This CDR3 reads CASSLVHISYNEQFF. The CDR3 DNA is TGTGCCAGCAGCTTAGTCCATATTTCCTACAATGAGCAGTTCTTC.

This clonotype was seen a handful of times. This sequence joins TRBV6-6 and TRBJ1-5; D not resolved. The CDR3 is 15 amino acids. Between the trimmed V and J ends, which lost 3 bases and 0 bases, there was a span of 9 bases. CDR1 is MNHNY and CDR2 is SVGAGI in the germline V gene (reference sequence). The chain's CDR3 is CASSYPENSNQPQHF. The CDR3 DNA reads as TGTGCCAGCAGTTATCCTGAGAATAGCAATCAGCCCCAGCATTTT.

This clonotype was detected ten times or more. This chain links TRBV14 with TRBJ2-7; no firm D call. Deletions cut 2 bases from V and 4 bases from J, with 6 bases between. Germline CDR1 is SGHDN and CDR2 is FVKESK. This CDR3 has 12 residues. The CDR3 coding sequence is TGTGCCAGCAGCCAAAACGGTTACGAGCAGTACTTC. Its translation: CASSQNGYEQYF.

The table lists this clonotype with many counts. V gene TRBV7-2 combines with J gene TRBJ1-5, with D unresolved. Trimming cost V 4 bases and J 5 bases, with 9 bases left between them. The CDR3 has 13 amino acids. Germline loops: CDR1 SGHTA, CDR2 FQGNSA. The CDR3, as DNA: TGTGCCAGCAGCTCCCTGATGGATCAGCCCCAGCATTTT. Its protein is CASSSLMDQPQHF. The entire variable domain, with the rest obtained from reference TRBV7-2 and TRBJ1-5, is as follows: GAGVSQSPSNKVTEKGKDVELRCDPISGHTALYWYRQSLGQGLEFLIYFQGNSAPDKSGLPSDRFSAERTGGSVSTLTIQRTQQEDSAVYLCASSSLMDQPQHFGDGTRLSIL.

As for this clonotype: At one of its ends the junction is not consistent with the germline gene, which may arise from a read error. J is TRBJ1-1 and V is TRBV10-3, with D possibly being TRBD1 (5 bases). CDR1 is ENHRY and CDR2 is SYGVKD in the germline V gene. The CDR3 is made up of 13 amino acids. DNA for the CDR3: TGTGCCGTCAGGGAATTACAGGACACTGAAGCTTTCTTT. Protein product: CAVRELQDTEAFF.

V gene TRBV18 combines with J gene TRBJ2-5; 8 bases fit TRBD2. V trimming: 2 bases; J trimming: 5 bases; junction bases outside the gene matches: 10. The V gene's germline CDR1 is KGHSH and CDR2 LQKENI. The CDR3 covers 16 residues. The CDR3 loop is CASSPARGGRMETQYF. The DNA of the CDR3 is TGTGCCAGCTCACCAGCTAGGGGCGGGAGGATGGAGACCCAGTACTTC.

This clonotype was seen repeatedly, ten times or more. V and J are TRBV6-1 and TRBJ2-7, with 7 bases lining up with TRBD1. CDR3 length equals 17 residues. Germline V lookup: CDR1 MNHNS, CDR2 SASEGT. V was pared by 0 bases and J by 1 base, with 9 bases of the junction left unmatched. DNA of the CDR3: TGTGCCAGCAGTGAAGCTATTTCGGGACAGCCTTCCTACGAGCAGTACTTC. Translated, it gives CASSEAISGQPSYEQYF.

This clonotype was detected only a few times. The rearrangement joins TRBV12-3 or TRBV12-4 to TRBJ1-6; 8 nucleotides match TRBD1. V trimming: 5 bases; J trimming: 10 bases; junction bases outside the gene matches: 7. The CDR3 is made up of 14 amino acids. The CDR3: CASSGQGLGSPLHF. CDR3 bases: TGTGCCAGCAGTGGACAGGGTTTGGGATCACCCCTCCACTTT.

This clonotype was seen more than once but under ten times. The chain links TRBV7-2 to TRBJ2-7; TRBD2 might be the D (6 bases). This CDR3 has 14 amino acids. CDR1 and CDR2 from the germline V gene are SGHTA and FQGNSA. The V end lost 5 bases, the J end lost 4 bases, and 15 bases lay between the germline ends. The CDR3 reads CASSPTREKYEQYF. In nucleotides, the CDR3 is TGTGCCAGCAGCCCCACACGGGAGAAATACGAGCAGTACTTC.

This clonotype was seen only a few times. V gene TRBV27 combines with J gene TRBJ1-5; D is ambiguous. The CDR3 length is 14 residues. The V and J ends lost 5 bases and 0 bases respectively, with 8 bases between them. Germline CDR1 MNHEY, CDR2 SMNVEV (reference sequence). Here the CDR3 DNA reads TGTGCCAGCAGTGGGAGGGTTAGCAATCAGCCCCAGCATTTT. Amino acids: CASSGRVSNQPQHF.

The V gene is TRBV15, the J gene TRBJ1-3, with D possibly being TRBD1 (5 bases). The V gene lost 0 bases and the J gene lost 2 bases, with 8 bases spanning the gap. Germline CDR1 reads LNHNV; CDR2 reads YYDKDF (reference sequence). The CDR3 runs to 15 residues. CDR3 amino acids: CATSREDTAGNTIYF. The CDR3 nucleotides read TGTGCCACCAGCAGAGAGGACACCGCTGGAAACACCATATATTTT.

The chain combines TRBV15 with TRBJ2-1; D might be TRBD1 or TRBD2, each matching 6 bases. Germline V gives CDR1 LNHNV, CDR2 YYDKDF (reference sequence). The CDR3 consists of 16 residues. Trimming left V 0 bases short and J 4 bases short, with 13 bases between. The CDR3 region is CATSRDSGGLYNEQFF. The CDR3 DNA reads TGTGCCACCAGCAGAGATTCCGGGGGCTTGTACAATGAGCAGTTCTTC. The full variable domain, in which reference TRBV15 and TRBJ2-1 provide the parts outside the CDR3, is DAMVIQNPRYQVTQFGKPVTLSCSQTLNHNVMYWYQQKSSQAPKLLFHYYDKDFNNEADTPDNFQSRRPNTSFCFLDIRSPGLGDTAMYLCATSRDSGGLYNEQFFGPGTRLTVL.

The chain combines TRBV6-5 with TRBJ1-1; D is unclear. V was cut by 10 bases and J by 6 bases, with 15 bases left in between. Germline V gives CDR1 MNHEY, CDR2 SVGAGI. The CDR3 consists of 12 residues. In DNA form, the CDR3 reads TGTGCCACATCCTCGACACTTTCTGAAGCTTTCTTT. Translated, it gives CATSSTLSEAFF.

CDR3 nucleotide sequence: TGTGCCAGCAGCATAGAAAGACAGCCCCAGCATTTT. This codes for CASSIERQPQHF. The chain carries TRBV28 and TRBJ1-5; D remains unclear. This CDR3 spans 12 amino acids. The V gene's germline CDR1 is MDHEN and CDR2 SYDVKM. Trimming stripped 6 bases from V and 7 bases from J, with 10 bases between.

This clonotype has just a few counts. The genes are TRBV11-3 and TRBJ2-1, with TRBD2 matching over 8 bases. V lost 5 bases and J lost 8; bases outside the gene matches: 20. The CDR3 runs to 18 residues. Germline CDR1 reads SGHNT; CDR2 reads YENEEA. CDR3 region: CASSPRTGGGLQMYEQFF. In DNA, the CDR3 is TGTGCCAGCAGCCCGCGGACGGGCGGGGGGTTACAGATGTATGAGCAGTTCTTC.

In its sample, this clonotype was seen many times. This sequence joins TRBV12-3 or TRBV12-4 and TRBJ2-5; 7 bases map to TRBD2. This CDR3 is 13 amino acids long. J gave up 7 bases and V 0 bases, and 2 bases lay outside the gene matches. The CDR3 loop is CASSLASGGTQYF. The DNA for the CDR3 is TGTGCCAGCAGTTTAGCTTCGGGAGGGACCCAGTACTTC.

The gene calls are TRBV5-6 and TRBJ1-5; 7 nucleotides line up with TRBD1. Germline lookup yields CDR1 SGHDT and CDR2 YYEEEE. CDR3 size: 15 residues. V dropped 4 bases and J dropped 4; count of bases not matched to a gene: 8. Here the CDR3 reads CASSGGTARNQPQHF. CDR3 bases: TGTGCCAGCAGCGGCGGGACAGCCAGGAATCAGCCCCAGCATTTT.

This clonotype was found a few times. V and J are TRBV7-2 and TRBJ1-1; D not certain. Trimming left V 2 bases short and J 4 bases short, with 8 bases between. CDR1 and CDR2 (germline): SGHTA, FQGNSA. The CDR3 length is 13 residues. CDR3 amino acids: CASSLYGRTEAFF. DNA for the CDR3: TGTGCCAGCAGCTTATATGGTCGCACTGAAGCTTTCTTT.

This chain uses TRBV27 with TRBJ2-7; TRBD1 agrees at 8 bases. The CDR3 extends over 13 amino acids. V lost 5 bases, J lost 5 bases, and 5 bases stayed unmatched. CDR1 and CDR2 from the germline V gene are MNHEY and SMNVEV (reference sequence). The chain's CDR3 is CASSPWTGHEQYF. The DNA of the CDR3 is TGTGCCAGCAGTCCCTGGACAGGGCACGAGCAGTACTTC.

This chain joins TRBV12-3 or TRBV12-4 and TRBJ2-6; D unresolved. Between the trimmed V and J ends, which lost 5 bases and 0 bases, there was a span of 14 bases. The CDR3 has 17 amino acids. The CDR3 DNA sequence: TGTGCCAGCAGTAGCAGGACGAGGAGCTCTGGGGCCAACGTCCTGACTTTC. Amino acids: CASSSRTRSSGANVLTF.

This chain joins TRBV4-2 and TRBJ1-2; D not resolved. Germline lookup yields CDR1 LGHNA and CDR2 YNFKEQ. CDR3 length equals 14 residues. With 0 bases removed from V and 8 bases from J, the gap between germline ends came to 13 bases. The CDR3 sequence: CASSQEVRTTGYTF. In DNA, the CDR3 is TGTGCCAGCAGCCAAGAGGTCCGGACGACGGGCTACACCTTC.

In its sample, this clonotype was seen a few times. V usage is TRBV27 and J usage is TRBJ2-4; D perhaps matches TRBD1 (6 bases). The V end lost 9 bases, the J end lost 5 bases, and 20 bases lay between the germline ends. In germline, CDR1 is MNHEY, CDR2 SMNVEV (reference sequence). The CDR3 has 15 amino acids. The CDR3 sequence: CASYTAYRVQNIQYF. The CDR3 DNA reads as TGTGCCAGTTATACAGCGTACAGGGTCCAAAACATTCAGTACTTC.

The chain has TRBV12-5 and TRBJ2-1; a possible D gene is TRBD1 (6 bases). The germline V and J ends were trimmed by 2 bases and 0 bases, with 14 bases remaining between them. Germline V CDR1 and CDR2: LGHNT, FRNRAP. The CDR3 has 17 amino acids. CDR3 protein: CASGLILGQNSYNEQFF. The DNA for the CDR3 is TGTGCTAGTGGTTTGATCCTGGGACAAAACTCCTACAATGAGCAGTTCTTC.